The clone carrying this TCR beta chain was seen ten or more times. Its antigen is unknown. These data are taken from a study of regulatory T cells in long-lasting Graves disease. The time point was: newly diagnosed GD, antithyroid drugs for less than 3 months. From RNA extracted from PBMCs, the TCR library was made. Study results and caveats: Preferential use of TRBV28, TRBJ1-2 and TRBJ2-5 was seen in persistent disease.

This CDR3 has 15 amino acids. Germline loops: CDR1 MDHEN, CDR2 SYDVKM. Trimming removed 4 bases from V and 1 base from J, with 12 bases in between. CDR3 regions were amplified by Arm-PCR using iRepertoire HTBI primers to build TCR beta libraries. TCRdb passed the multiplex PCR reads through MiXCR, listing each CDR3 protein once. The data show over 350,000 distinct CDR3 sequences, with approximately 16% seen just once and over 7% held by the top ten. These sequences were also reported in another study, on T cells in Graves' hyperthyroidism and ophthalmopathy.

This TCR was recovered from a woman aged 40 to 49 with Graves disease. J is TRBJ2-3 and V is TRBV28; the D gene is possibly TRBD1 (6 bases). Sample: peripheral blood mononuclear cells (PBMCs), taken at new diagnosis, from a patient treated with antithyroid drugs. As DNA, the CDR3 is TGTGCCAGCAGTTCACAGGGAAGGGGCACAGATACGCAGTATTTT. Translating it yields CASSSQGRGTDTQYF. Full variable domain (rest looked up from reference TRBV28 and TRBJ2-3): DVKVTQSSRYLVKRTGEKVFLECVQDMDHENMFWYRQDPGLGLRLIYFSYDVKMKEKGDIPEGYSVSREKKERFSLILESASTNQTSMYLCASSSQGRGTDTQYFGPGTRLTVL.